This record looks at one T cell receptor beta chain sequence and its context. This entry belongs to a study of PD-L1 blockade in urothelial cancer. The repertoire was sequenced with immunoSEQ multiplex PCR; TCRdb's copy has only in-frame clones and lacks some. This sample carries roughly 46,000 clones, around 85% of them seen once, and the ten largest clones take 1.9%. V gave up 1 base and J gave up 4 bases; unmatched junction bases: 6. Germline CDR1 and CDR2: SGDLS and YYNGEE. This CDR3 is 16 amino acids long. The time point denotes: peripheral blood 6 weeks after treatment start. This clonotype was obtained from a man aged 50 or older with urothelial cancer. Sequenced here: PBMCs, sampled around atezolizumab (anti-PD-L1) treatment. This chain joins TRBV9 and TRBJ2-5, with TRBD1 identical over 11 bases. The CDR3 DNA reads TGTGCCAGCAGCGTAACGGGACAGGGGGTAGGAGAGACCCAGTACTTC. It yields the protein CASSVTGQGVGETQYF.